This T cell receptor (beta chain) was found in a study of shared clonotypes between healthy human individuals. Study as a whole: Participating donors consisted of a couple of women and a few men aged 18 to 49. Each donor's CD8 memory used one plate, CD8 naive two, each CD4 subset three.

The count of this clone is one. Its antigen is currently unknown. The V gene's germline CDR1 is SGHNT and CDR2 YYREEE (reference sequence). The CDR3 contains 13 residues. Trimming shortened V by 0 bases and J by 7 bases, and 10 bases separated the two germline ends. General study results and limits: A few donors had 4% to 5% of their naive CD4 clonotypes in common.

CD45RO-negative CD8 cells positively selected for CCR7 made up the naive population, which excluded terminally differentiated effector memory CD45RA+ cells. It was across several immunoSEQ plates that each subset's genomic DNA was evenly split. Profiled with immunoSEQ multiplex PCR; TCRdb holds only in-frame clones, not every one. The sample lists some 2.1 million clones, less than 95% seen once, with 0.9% to 1.3% in the top ten. The sequenced material came from naive CD8+ T cells sorted from blood. The V and J genes are TRBV5-4 and TRBJ1-2, with D possibly TRBD1 on 6 matching bases. This sequence originates from a man between 18 and 29 years old in good health. The CDR3: CASSLAEGGGYTF. CDR3 DNA sequence: TGTGCCAGCAGCTTGGCGGAAGGGGGTGGCTACACCTTC.